A selection of T cell receptor beta chains follows, all from one sample in a study of OX40 agonist ivuxolimab in advanced cancers. TCRdb's copy holds only in-frame clones and misses some; the assay was immunoSEQ multiplex PCR. Among some 66,000 clones, roughly four fifths were seen once, and the ten largest hold about 2.3%. Sequencing used CD4+ or CD8+ T cells sorted from blood, obtained in a trial of the OX40 agonist ivuxolimab. These receptors originate from an adult with an advanced solid tumor such as melanoma, head and neck, liver or kidney cancer. CDR3s include the opening cysteine and the closing phenylalanine or tryptophan. A D gene is named only where the DNA matches it firmly. Where a row states a size, it is once, few, many or the class of an expanded clone; other rows omit it.

TRBD2	TRBV7-3	TRBJ2-2	.	TGTGCCAGCAGCATTCGCCGGGACTATCGAGGAGACGAGGAGCTGTTTTTT	CASSIRRDYRGDEELFF
.	TRBV4-1	TRBJ1-1	once	TGCGCCAGCACCCGACAGTTCATGAACACTGAAGCTTTCTTT	CASTRQFMNTEAFF
TRBD2	TRBV4-2	TRBJ2-1	.	TGTGCCAGCAGCCAATGGACTAGCGGGAGTTACAATGAGCAGTTCTTC	CASSQWTSGSYNEQFF
TRBD1	TRBV7-8	TRBJ2-7	.	TGTGCCAGCAGCACTCGACAGGGAAACTCCTACGAGCAGTACTTC	CASSTRQGNSYEQYF
TRBD1	TRBV28	TRBJ1-3	.	TGTGCCAGCAGTTTACGAGCAATCTGGGACAGGGCACACTTGAGCTCTGGAAACACCATATATTTT	CASSLRAIWDRAHLSSGNTIYF
TRBD1	TRBV19	TRBJ1-5	.	TGTGCCAGTAGTATGGAGACAGGGGGCGGAAATCGGGGTCAGCCCCAGCATTTT	CASSMETGGGNRGQPQHF
TRBD1	TRBV11-2	TRBJ1-1	.	TGTGCCAGCAGCAAAGGGACAGAGAACACTGAAGCTTTCTTT	CASSKGTENTEAFF
.	TRBV25-1	TRBJ2-2	.	TGTGCCAGCAGGTCGGGTACTTACACCGGGGAGCTGTTTTTT	CASRSGTYTGELFF
.	TRBV6-1	TRBJ2-2	.	TGTGCCAGCAGTCAGATGGGGGCCGGGGAGCTGTTTTTT	CASSQMGAGELFF
TRBD1	TRBV28	TRBJ1-2	.	TGTGCCAGCAGTGCCCCGGACAGGGCCTTCTCCTCCGACTATGGCTACACCTTC	CASSAPDRAFSSDYGYTF
TRBD1	TRBV19	TRBJ1-1	.	TGTGCCAGTAGTGTCGACAGGGCCCGACCTGAAGCTTTCTTT	CASSVDRARPEAFF
TRBD2	TRBV12-5	TRBJ2-1	.	TGTGCTAGTGGTTTGGTCCCCGAGACAGCGGGAGATTGGAATGAGCAGTTCTTC	CASGLVPETAGDWNEQFF
TRBD1	TRBV29-1	TRBJ1-2	.	TGCAGCGTTAAACACCCTGGACAGGTTAACTATGGCTACACCTTC	CSVKHPGQVNYGYTF
.	TRBV5-1	TRBJ2-7	many	TGCGCCAGCAGTGAAGGCTACGAGCAGTACTTC	CASSEGYEQYF
.	TRBV6-1	TRBJ1-1	.	TGTGCCAGCAGTGTCCAGACAGGGAACACTGAAGCTTTCTTT	CASSVQTGNTEAFF
TRBD1	TRBV25-1	TRBJ2-2	.	TGTGCCAGCAGTGTACGACAGGGGGGGATACCCGGGGAGCTGTTTTTT	CASSVRQGGIPGELFF
.	TRBV19	TRBJ1-5	.	TGTGCCAGTAGTATGACAACAACTAGCAATCAGCCCCAGCATTTT	CASSMTTTSNQPQHF
TRBD1	TRBV5-4	TRBJ1-1	.	TGTGCCAGCAGCTTGGGGGACAGGGTGAACACTGAAGCTTTCTTT	CASSLGDRVNTEAFF
.	TRBV19	TRBJ2-6	.	TGTGCCAGTAGTATGGGGGCAGGGGACGGGGCCAACGTCCTGACTTTC	CASSMGAGDGANVLTF
.	TRBV29-1	TRBJ2-7	.	TGCAGCGTTGAAGGGGGCAGGGAGAACTCCTACGAGCAGTACTTC	CSVEGGRENSYEQYF
.	TRBV6-5	TRBJ1-5	.	TGTGCCAGCAGGACAGGACTTCCTAATCAGCCCCAGCATTTT	CASRTGLPNQPQHF
TRBD1	TRBV4-1	TRBJ2-7	.	TGCGCCAGCAGCCAATATCAGGGGGAGACCTACGAGCAGTACTTC	CASSQYQGETYEQYF
.	TRBV5-1	TRBJ2-5	.	TGCGCCAGCAGCTTGGGGGGGCTCCAAGAGACCCAGTACTTC	CASSLGGLQETQYF
TRBD1	TRBV4-1	TRBJ2-1	.	TGCGCCAGCAGCCACCCGGGACAGGGGCTAGGTGAGCAGTTCTTC	CASSHPGQGLGEQFF
TRBD1	TRBV10-1	TRBJ2-3	.	TGCGCCAGCGGGACAGGGTCGCCAGATACGCAGTATTTT	CASGTGSPDTQYF
.	TRBV29-1	TRBJ1-3	.	TGCAGCGTTGGAGGGGGCTCTGGAAACACCATATATTTT	CSVGGGSGNTIYF
TRBD2	TRBV4-2	TRBJ2-2	.	TGTGCCAGCAGCCATGGGGCGGGAGGCACCGGGGAGCTGTTTTTT	CASSHGAGGTGELFF
TRBD2	TRBV10-3	TRBJ2-1	.	TGTGCCATCAGTCGCTCCGCGGGAGGCTCCTACAATGAGCAGTTCTTC	CAISRSAGGSYNEQFF
TRBD1	TRBV27	TRBJ2-2	.	TGTGCCAGCAGCCGGGACAGGGTAGCCGGGGAGCTGTTTTTT	CASSRDRVAGELFF
.	TRBV15	TRBJ1-2	few	TGTGCCACCTCTAGAGGTAATCAGGTGGTCTATGGCTACACCTTC	CATSRGNQVVYGYTF
TRBD1	TRBV7-9	TRBJ2-2	.	TGTGCCAGCAGCCCAGGGACAGGGAACACCGGGGAGCTGTTTTTT	CASSPGTGNTGELFF
TRBD2	TRBV5-4	TRBJ2-7	.	TGTGCCAGCAGCATGGGCCGGACTAGCGGAAGATACGAGCAGTACTTC	CASSMGRTSGRYEQYF
.	TRBV7-3	TRBJ2-5	.	TGTGCCAGCAGCCTGGACACAGCAAACCAAGAGACCCAGTACTTC	CASSLDTANQETQYF
.	TRBV2	TRBJ2-7	.	TGTGCCAGCAGTAAAGAGCGGGACACGTACGAGCAGTACTTC	CASSKERDTYEQYF
.	TRBV7-9	TRBJ1-1	.	TGTGCCAGCAGCTTAGCGCCGATGGGGCGTGGGGCTTTCTTT	CASSLAPMGRGAFF
.	TRBV5-6	TRBJ2-7	once	TGTGCCAGCAGCTTGAAAGGGCCCGACGAGCAGTACTTC	CASSLKGPDEQYF
.	TRBV7-2	TRBJ2-7	.	TGTGCCAGCAGCTTAAGGGGGGAAAATTCAGTCCACGAGCAGTACTTC	CASSLRGENSVHEQYF
TRBD1	TRBV30	TRBJ1-2	.	TGTGCCTGGAGTTCCCCTGGGACAGGGATCGGCTACACCTTC	CAWSSPGTGIGYTF
TRBD2	TRBV6-1	TRBJ2-5	.	TGTGCCAGCAGACCTACTAGCGAAGAGACCCAGTACTTC	CASRPTSEETQYF
TRBD1	TRBV5-4	TRBJ1-2	.	TGTGCCAGCACCGAGCGACAGGGATTTGGTGGCTACACCTTC	CASTERQGFGGYTF
.	TRBV30	TRBJ2-7	.	TGTGCCTGGACCCCCGAAGGCAGGCGGACCTACGAGCAGTACTTC	CAWTPEGRRTYEQYF
TRBD1	TRBV2	TRBJ2-5	.	TGTGCCAGCAGTGATAGGACAGGGGAAGAGACCCAGTACTTC	CASSDRTGEETQYF
TRBD1	TRBV7-6	TRBJ1-1	.	TGTGCCAGCAGCTTAGCACAGGGGAGCACTGAAGCTTTCTTT	CASSLAQGSTEAFF
TRBD1	TRBV5-1	TRBJ2-7	.	TGCGCCAGCAGCTGGCAGGGGGTCTCCTACGAGCAGTACTTC	CASSWQGVSYEQYF